The 8 T cell receptor beta chains in this list originate from one sample, sequenced in a study of breast tumors, draining lymph nodes, adjacent tissues. TCRdb fed the multiplex PCR reads into MiXCR, producing one record per CDR3 protein. The sample includes around 130,000 distinct CDR3 sequences, just under 20% of them seen just once. Samples came from axillary lymph nodes draining the breast cancer. Input material: axillary lymph node tissue. The receptors originated from a female donor with breast cancer. Some clones in this sample may be carry-over from other donors' samples.

This clonotype was detected ten times or more. This chain links TRBV9 with TRBJ2-3; TRBD2 matches 10 bases. Germline values: CDR1 SGDLS, CDR2 YYNGEE. The CDR3 loop spans 15 amino acids. J was trimmed by 4 bases and V by 6 bases; bases with no gene match: 8. CDR3 region: CASTPSGSWSDTQYF. As DNA, the CDR3 is TGTGCCAGCACCCCTAGCGGGAGTTGGTCAGATACGCAGTATTTT.

This clonotype turned up a few times. The V call is TRBV3-1, the J call TRBJ2-5; 12 bases line up with TRBD2. Trimming took 6 bases from V and 2 from J; bases not matched to a gene: 4. CDR3 size: 15 residues. CDR1 and CDR2 (germline): LGHDT, YNNKEL (reference sequence). The CDR3 region is CASSRTSGAQETQYF. CDR3 DNA: TGTGCCAGCAGTCGGACTAGCGGGGCTCAAGAGACCCAGTACTTC.

J is TRBJ2-7 and V is TRBV20-1; maybe TRBD2 (6 bases). Per germline, CDR1 DFQATT and CDR2 SNEGSKA (reference sequence). The CDR3 totals 15 residues. Trimming stripped 6 bases from V and 3 bases from J, with 21 bases between. The CDR3 coding sequence is TGCAGTGCCAGCAGCCCCGGTGGTAGCGGCTACGAGCAGTACTTC. Encoded protein: CSASSPGGSGYEQYF.

At least ten counts were recorded for this clonotype. The rearrangement links TRBV7-8 to TRBJ1-5, with D perhaps matching TRBD1 (6 bases). Germline V gene data show CDR1 as SGHVS and CDR2 as FQNEAQ. CDR3 length: 13 amino acids. V was shortened by 0 bases and J by 10 bases, with 10 bases between the two germline ends. The CDR3 coding sequence is TGTGCCAGCAGCTTAGCAGACAGGTCCCCCCAGCATTTT. Protein product: CASSLADRSPQHF.

This clonotype was seen at least ten times. V gene TRBV5-1 combines with J gene TRBJ2-7, with 10 bases matching TRBD1. The germline gives CDR1 SGHRS, CDR2 YFSETQ. The CDR3 is made up of 14 amino acids. V was pared by 2 bases and J by 6 bases, with 5 bases of the junction left unmatched. This CDR3 is CASSFRDRGSEQYF. CDR3 bases: TGCGCCAGCAGCTTCCGGGACAGGGGTAGCGAGCAGTACTTC.

The table lists this clonotype with many counts. The chain uses TRBV20-1 and TRBJ1-5; perhaps TRBD1 as D (5 bases). The V gene's germline CDR1 is DFQATT and CDR2 SNEGSKA (reference sequence). This CDR3 comprises 14 residues. Trimming removed 1 base at V and 2 bases at J, with 9 bases between. Here the CDR3 DNA reads TGCAGTGCTAGAGCAGGGTCGGGCAATCAGCCCCAGCATTTT. This encodes CSARAGSGNQPQHF.

The V and J genes are TRBV5-1 and TRBJ2-2; D ambiguous. CDR3 size: 14 residues. Germline V gene data show CDR1 as SGHRS and CDR2 as YFSETQ. Trimming shortened V by 0 bases and J by 10 bases, and 13 bases separated the two germline ends. The CDR3 loop is CASSLGPSEQELFF. The CDR3 DNA sequence: TGCGCCAGCAGCTTGGGACCGAGCGAACAGGAGCTGTTTTTT.

This clonotype came up many times. The chain joins TRBV5-1 to TRBJ2-7; D may be TRBD1 (6 bases). CDR3 length: 15 residues. Germline V gives CDR1 SGHRS, CDR2 YFSETQ. V dropped 0 bases and J dropped 0 bases, with 10 bases sitting between them. The CDR3 spells CASSLDGTSSYEQYF. In DNA form, the CDR3 reads TGCGCCAGCAGCTTGGACGGGACAAGCTCCTACGAGCAGTACTTC.